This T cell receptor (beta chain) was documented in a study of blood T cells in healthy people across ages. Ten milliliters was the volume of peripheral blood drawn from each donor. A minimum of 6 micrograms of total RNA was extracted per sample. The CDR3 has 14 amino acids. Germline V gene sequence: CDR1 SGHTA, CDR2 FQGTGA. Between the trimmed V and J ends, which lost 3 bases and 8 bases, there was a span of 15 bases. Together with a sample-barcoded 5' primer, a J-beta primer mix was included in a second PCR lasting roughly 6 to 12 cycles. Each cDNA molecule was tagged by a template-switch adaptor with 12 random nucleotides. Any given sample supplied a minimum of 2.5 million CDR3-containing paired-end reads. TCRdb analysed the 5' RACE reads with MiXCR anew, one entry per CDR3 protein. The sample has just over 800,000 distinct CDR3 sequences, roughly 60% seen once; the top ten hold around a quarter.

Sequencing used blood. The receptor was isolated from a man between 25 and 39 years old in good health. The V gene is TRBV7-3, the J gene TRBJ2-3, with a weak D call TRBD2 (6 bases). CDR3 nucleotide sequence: TGTGCCAGCAGCTTGCAATCTAGCGAGACTACGCAGTATTTT. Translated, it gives CASSLQSSETTQYF.